A selection of T cell receptor beta chains follows, all from one sample in a study of shared clonotypes between healthy human individuals. Using immunoSEQ multiplex PCR, the repertoire was profiled, and TCRdb retains in-frame clones only, with some absent. This sample carries fewer than 500,000 clones, 60% to 80% of them seen once, and the ten largest clones take around 13%. Material: PBMCs. These receptors were taken from a woman between 40 and 50 years old in good health. Some clones in this sample may be carry-over from other donors' samples. Each CDR3 is given with its conserved first and last residue. The D gene is left open where the match is weak. Not all rows give a size; the values are once, few, many and, for expanded clones, a class.

j_call d_call clone_size v_call cdr3_nt cdr3_aa
TRBJ1-1 TRBD1 NA TRBV7-2 TGTGCCAGCACCGGGACAGGAGCGAACACTGAAGCTTTCTTT CASTGTGANTEAFF
TRBJ2-1 NA NA TRBV15 TGTGCCACCAGCGGCCAGGGTGGTGAGCAGTTCTTC CATSGQGGEQFF
TRBJ2-1 TRBD2 NA TRBV6-5 TGTGCCAGCAGTGGGTTAGCGGGACACAATGAGCAGTTCTTC CASSGLAGHNEQFF
TRBJ2-1 NA NA TRBV18 TGTGCCAGCTCACCACCGAACACTCAGAACTACAATGAGCAGTTCTTC CASSPPNTQNYNEQFF
TRBJ2-5 TRBD2 NA TRBV13 TGTGCCAGCAGCACCCGCGGGACTAGCGGGAGGCAGGGGCGGGAGACCCAGTACTTC CASSTRGTSGRQGRETQYF
TRBJ2-1 TRBD2 NA TRBV27 TGTGCCAGCAGTTTAGCCGCCGGGACTAGCGGATACAATGAGCAGTTCTTC CASSLAAGTSGYNEQFF
TRBJ2-4 NA NA TRBV28 TGTGCCAGCAGTTCCCCGCCAGGACCCGACAAAAACATTCAGTACTTC CASSSPPGPDKNIQYF
TRBJ2-7 NA NA TRBV28 TGTGCCGGGGGCAGCTCCTACGAGCAGTACTTC CAGGSSYEQYF
TRBJ1-2 NA few TRBV30 TGTGCCTGGAGTGAACAGGCCTTCTATGGCTACACCTTC CAWSEQAFYGYTF
TRBJ1-5 NA NA TRBV13 TGTGCCAGCAGCATAACAGGGACTTATAGCAATCAGCCCCAGCATTTT CASSITGTYSNQPQHF
TRBJ2-7 NA NA TRBV27 TGTGCCAGCAGTTCAAGACTATTTCCCTACGAGCAGTACTTC CASSSRLFPYEQYF
TRBJ2-2 NA NA TRBV5-1 TGCGCCAGCAGCTTGGAAGGGGTAGGCACCGGGGAGCTGTTTTTT CASSLEGVGTGELFF
TRBJ1-4 TRBD1 NA TRBV30 TGTGCCTGGAGTGCTGACAGGGTAGGAACTAATGAAAAACTGTTTTTT CAWSADRVGTNEKLFF
TRBJ1-3 NA NA TRBV29-1 TGCAGCGTTGCCCTGACTGGAAACACCATATATTTT CSVALTGNTIYF
TRBJ2-1 TRBD2 NA TRBV5-1 TGCGCCAGCAGCTTGGCGGGGCTAACGGGAGGAAATGAGCAGTTCTTC CASSLAGLTGGNEQFF
TRBJ2-3 NA NA TRBV9 TGTGCCAGCAGCGTAGAGGTAGCGACTGGCACAGATACGCAGTATTTT CASSVEVATGTDTQYF
TRBJ2-3 NA NA TRBV7-7 TGTGCCAGCAGCCCGGGGCAGGGCGATACGCAGTATTTT CASSPGQGDTQYF
TRBJ2-3 NA NA TRBV30 TGTGCCTGGAGACCCAGCGGTTACACAGATACGCAGTATTTT CAWRPSGYTDTQYF
TRBJ2-2 TRBD2 NA TRBV5-4 TGTGCCAGCAGCTTCGGTGGCCTAGCGGGGAGAAACACCGGGGAGCTGTTTTTT CASSFGGLAGRNTGELFF
TRBJ2-7 NA NA TRBV5-4 TGTGCCAGCAGCTTGGGGACAACCTACGAGCAGTACTTC CASSLGTTYEQYF
TRBJ2-5 NA NA TRBV7-6 TGTGCCAGCAGCGAGGGAAACCAAGAGACCCAGTACTTC CASSEGNQETQYF
TRBJ2-3 TRBD2 NA TRBV10-3 TGTGCCATCAATAAGGGACTAGCGGGAGGCGCCACGGATACGCAGTATTTT CAINKGLAGGATDTQYF
TRBJ1-1 NA NA TRBV29-1 TGCAGCGTGAGGACGGGTACTGAAGCTTTCTTT CSVRTGTEAFF
TRBJ2-7 TRBD2 NA TRBV19 TGTGCCAGTAGTACCACTGCAACGGGACTACATGCCTACGAGCAGTACTTC CASSTTATGLHAYEQYF
TRBJ1-1 NA few TRBV7-8 TGTGCCAGCAGCATCACAAGTTCAGCTTTCTTT CASSITSSAFF